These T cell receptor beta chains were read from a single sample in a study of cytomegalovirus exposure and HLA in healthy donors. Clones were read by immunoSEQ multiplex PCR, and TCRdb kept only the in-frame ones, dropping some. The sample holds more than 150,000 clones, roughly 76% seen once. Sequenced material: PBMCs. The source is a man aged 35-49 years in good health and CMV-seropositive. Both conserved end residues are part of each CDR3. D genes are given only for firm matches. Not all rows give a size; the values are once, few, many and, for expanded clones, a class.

CDR3 protein: CASSLPGMNTEAFF
CDR3 DNA: TGTGCCAGCAGTTTACCGGGAATGAACACTGAAGCTTTCTTT
J gene: TRBJ1-1
D gene: -
V gene: TRBV6-6
clone size: -

CDR3 protein: CASSRTDLQETQYF
CDR3 DNA: TGCGCCAGCAGCCGGACAGATTTACAAGAGACCCAGTACTTC
J gene: TRBJ2-5
D gene: -
V gene: TRBV4-1
clone size: -

CDR3 protein: CASSLSLPGRNEQYF
CDR3 DNA: TGTGCCAGCAGTTTAAGTCTGCCAGGTCGAAACGAGCAGTACTTC
J gene: TRBJ2-7
D gene: -
V gene: TRBV28
clone size: -

CDR3 protein: CASSVLQGSGEQYF
CDR3 DNA: TGTGCCAGCAGCGTATTACAGGGGTCGGGCGAGCAGTACTTC
J gene: TRBJ2-7
D gene: TRBD1
V gene: TRBV7-6
clone size: -

CDR3 protein: CASSGKTDFFATNEKLFF
CDR3 DNA: TGTGCCAGCAGCGGAAAGACAGACTTCTTCGCAACTAATGAAAAACTGTTTTTT
J gene: TRBJ1-4
D gene: -
V gene: TRBV9
clone size: -

CDR3 protein: CASSPGLGHDTQYF
CDR3 DNA: TGCGCCAGCAGCCCCGGACTCGGCCACGATACGCAGTATTTT
J gene: TRBJ2-3
D gene: -
V gene: TRBV4-3
clone size: -

CDR3 protein: CASSDSMAGASSYNEQFF
CDR3 DNA: TGTGCCAGCAGTGACTCAATGGCGGGGGCGAGCTCCTACAATGAGCAGTTCTTC
J gene: TRBJ2-1
D gene: -
V gene: TRBV6-4
clone size: -

CDR3 protein: CATSRDRVRQPQHF
CDR3 DNA: TGTGCCACCAGCAGAGATCGGGTAAGGCAGCCCCAGCATTTT
J gene: TRBJ1-5
D gene: -
V gene: TRBV15
clone size: -

CDR3 protein: CASSYDGISKETQYF
CDR3 DNA: TGTGCCAGCAGTTACGACGGGATTAGTAAAGAGACCCAGTACTTC
J gene: TRBJ2-5
D gene: -
V gene: TRBV6-6
clone size: -

CDR3 protein: CASSIDSDSPGYTF
CDR3 DNA: TGTGCCAGTAGTATAGATTCGGACAGTCCCGGCTACACCTTC
J gene: TRBJ1-2
D gene: -
V gene: TRBV19
clone size: few

CDR3 protein: CASSLPQITDTQYF
CDR3 DNA: TGTGCCAGCAGCCTTCCACAGATCACAGATACGCAGTATTTT
J gene: TRBJ2-3
D gene: -
V gene: TRBV5-4
clone size: -

CDR3 protein: CASSPPRGKLFF
CDR3 DNA: TGTGCCAGCAGTCCCCCCAGGGGGAAACTGTTTTTT
J gene: TRBJ1-4
D gene: TRBD1
V gene: TRBV28
clone size: -

CDR3 protein: CASGQGDEKLFF
CDR3 DNA: TGTGCCAGTGGACAGGGGGATGAAAAACTGTTTTTT
J gene: TRBJ1-4
D gene: TRBD1
V gene: TRBV9
clone size: -

CDR3 protein: CASSFGLAGGQHTQYF
CDR3 DNA: TGTGCCAGCAGCTTCGGACTAGCGGGGGGGCAGCATACGCAGTATTTT
J gene: TRBJ2-3
D gene: TRBD2
V gene: TRBV7-3
clone size: -

CDR3 protein: CASSPPGTGGETQYF
CDR3 DNA: TGTGCCAGCAGTCCACCCGGGACCGGGGGAGAGACCCAGTACTTC
J gene: TRBJ2-5
D gene: -
V gene: TRBV25-1
clone size: -

CDR3 protein: CAWKRTEAFF
CDR3 DNA: TGTGCCTGGAAGAGGACTGAAGCTTTCTTT
J gene: TRBJ1-1
D gene: -
V gene: TRBV30
clone size: -

CDR3 protein: CASSRTGGGEQYF
CDR3 DNA: TGTGCCAGCAGCCGGACAGGGGGTGGCGAGCAGTACTTC
J gene: TRBJ2-7
D gene: TRBD1
V gene: TRBV5-6
clone size: -

CDR3 protein: CASSNDRRSRETQYF
CDR3 DNA: TGTGCCAGCAGCAACGACAGGCGGAGTCGAGAGACCCAGTACTTC
J gene: TRBJ2-5
D gene: -
V gene: TRBV7-9
clone size: -

CDR3 protein: CASSHDSGTYEQYF
CDR3 DNA: TGTGCCAGCAGCCATGACAGTGGAACCTACGAGCAGTACTTC
J gene: TRBJ2-7
D gene: -
V gene: TRBV7-2
clone size: -

CDR3 protein: CASSLGQGSNQPQHF
CDR3 DNA: TGCGCCAGCAGCTTGGGACAGGGTAGCAATCAGCCCCAGCATTTT
J gene: TRBJ1-5
D gene: TRBD1
V gene: TRBV5-1
clone size: -

CDR3 protein: CASSVQLQETQYF
CDR3 DNA: TGTGCCAGCAGTGTACAGCTACAAGAGACCCAGTACTTC
J gene: TRBJ2-5
D gene: -
V gene: TRBV2
clone size: -

CDR3 protein: CASRGGEERWSNSPLHF
CDR3 DNA: TGCGCCAGCAGGGGAGGGGAAGAGCGATGGTCTAATTCACCCCTCCACTTT
J gene: TRBJ1-6
D gene: -
V gene: TRBV5-1
clone size: -

CDR3 protein: CASSYEGARGYTF
CDR3 DNA: TGTGCCAGCAGTTACGAGGGGGCGAGGGGCTACACCTTC
J gene: TRBJ1-2
D gene: TRBD1
V gene: TRBV6-5
clone size: -

CDR3 protein: CASNQQGAAYEQYF
CDR3 DNA: TGTGCCAGCAACCAACAGGGGGCGGCCTACGAGCAGTACTTC
J gene: TRBJ2-7
D gene: TRBD1
V gene: TRBV7-9
clone size: once

CDR3 protein: CASSLDRDRMAGNTIYF
CDR3 DNA: TGTGCCAGCAGCTTAGATCGCGACAGGATGGCTGGAAACACCATATATTTT
J gene: TRBJ1-3
D gene: -
V gene: TRBV7-6
clone size: -

CDR3 protein: CAWGQQNQPQHF
CDR3 DNA: TGTGCCTGGGGACAGCAAAATCAGCCCCAGCATTTT
J gene: TRBJ1-5
D gene: -
V gene: TRBV30
clone size: -

CDR3 protein: CASSLGLAGGPYNEQFF
CDR3 DNA: TGCGCCAGCAGCTTGGGACTAGCGGGGGGGCCCTACAATGAGCAGTTCTTC
J gene: TRBJ2-1
D gene: TRBD2
V gene: TRBV5-1
clone size: -

CDR3 protein: CASSDPGLAGRAQYF
CDR3 DNA: TGTGCCAGTAGTGACCCGGGACTAGCGGGCCGGGCGCAGTATTTT
J gene: TRBJ2-3
D gene: TRBD2
V gene: TRBV19
clone size: -

CDR3 protein: CASSPAGSYEQYF
CDR3 DNA: TGCGCCAGCAGCCCGGCGGGCTCCTACGAGCAGTACTTC
J gene: TRBJ2-7
D gene: -
V gene: TRBV5-1
clone size: once

CDR3 protein: CASSRRGLGTEAFF
CDR3 DNA: TGTGCCAGCAGCCGGAGGGGGCTGGGAACTGAAGCTTTCTTT
J gene: TRBJ1-1
D gene: TRBD1
V gene: TRBV5-6
clone size: -

CDR3 protein: CASSYGDRGLAFF
CDR3 DNA: TGTGCCAGCAGTTATGGTGACAGGGGGCTTGCTTTCTTT
J gene: TRBJ1-1
D gene: TRBD1
V gene: TRBV28
clone size: -

CDR3 protein: CASSQGGGGTGELFF
CDR3 DNA: TGCGCCAGCAGCCAAGGCGGGGGAGGAACCGGGGAGCTGTTTTTT
J gene: TRBJ2-2
D gene: TRBD2
V gene: TRBV4-3
clone size: -

CDR3 protein: CAWTAGIRNQPQHF
CDR3 DNA: TGTGCCTGGACAGCGGGGATTCGCAATCAGCCCCAGCATTTT
J gene: TRBJ1-5
D gene: -
V gene: TRBV30
clone size: -

CDR3 protein: CASSVQGEGNF
CDR3 DNA: TGTGCCAGCAGCGTACAGGGAGAGGGGAACTTC
J gene: TRBJ2-7
D gene: -
V gene: TRBV7-8
clone size: -

CDR3 protein: CASSLSGQVRYEQYF
CDR3 DNA: TGTGCCAGCAGCCTATCGGGACAGGTACGGTACGAGCAGTACTTC
J gene: TRBJ2-7
D gene: TRBD1
V gene: TRBV14
clone size: -

CDR3 protein: CASSLAVLNTEAFF
CDR3 DNA: TGTGCCAGCAGCTTGGCCGTCTTGAACACTGAAGCTTTCTTT
J gene: TRBJ1-1
D gene: -
V gene: TRBV5-6
clone size: few

CDR3 protein: CASSLNGGGETQYF
CDR3 DNA: TGTGCCAGCAGCTTAAACGGCGGGGGAGAGACCCAGTACTTC
J gene: TRBJ2-5
D gene: TRBD2
V gene: TRBV7-3
clone size: -

CDR3 protein: CSVEDRGAVEKAFF
CDR3 DNA: TGCAGCGTTGAAGATCGGGGGGCTGTCGAGAAGGCTTTCTTT
J gene: TRBJ1-1
D gene: -
V gene: TRBV29-1
clone size: -

CDR3 protein: CASSPRAPGYEQYF
CDR3 DNA: TGTGCCAGCAGCCCCCGAGCCCCAGGCTACGAGCAGTACTTC
J gene: TRBJ2-7
D gene: -
V gene: TRBV7-6
clone size: -

CDR3 protein: CAWSSGISNQPQHF
CDR3 DNA: TGTGCCTGGAGTTCCGGGATCAGCAATCAGCCCCAGCATTTT
J gene: TRBJ1-5
D gene: -
V gene: TRBV30
clone size: -

CDR3 protein: CASSLGSGGAATGELFF
CDR3 DNA: TGTGCCAGCAGTTTAGGCAGCGGGGGGGCAGCCACCGGGGAGCTGTTTTTT
J gene: TRBJ2-2
D gene: TRBD2
V gene: TRBV7-3
clone size: -

CDR3 protein: CSGFGNYGYTF
CDR3 DNA: TGCAGTGGATTCGGGAACTATGGCTACACCTTC
J gene: TRBJ1-2
D gene: -
V gene: TRBV20-1
clone size: -